A single sample is the source of the 31 T cell receptor beta chains below, sequenced in a study of CD8 T cells in Susac syndrome (dated by TCRdb to the late 2010s). Libraries were constructed by the immunoSEQ multiplex PCR assay. RNA was extracted using the RNeasy kit, and about 0.45 to 1 microgram was reverse transcribed with random hexamers. In-frame beta chains were kept once TCRdb had trimmed the public reads at Q25 with fastp and called clones with MiXCR. When rows share a CDR3 protein, they turn into one entry using the most common DNA and genes. Across this sample there are roughly 150,000 distinct CDR3 sequences, with 90% to 95% seen only once. The ten largest clones take up around 0.21% of the sample. The sample was CD8+ T cells from PBMCs. These receptors were obtained from a human donor with multiple sclerosis.

V gene TRBV7-9 combines with J gene TRBJ1-4; no reliable D call. This CDR3 is 11 amino acids long. Germline CDR1 is SEHNR and CDR2 is FQNEAQ (reference sequence). Trimming cost V 5 bases and J 4 bases, with 2 bases left between them. CDR3 DNA sequence: TGTGCCAGCAGCCGTAATGAAAAACTGTTTTTT. Encoded protein: CASSRNEKLFF.

The rearrangement uses TRBV7-9 and TRBJ1-1; 7 nucleotides align to TRBD1. Germline-derived CDR1 and CDR2 are SEHNR and FQNEAQ (reference sequence). V shed 8 bases and J 4 bases; nucleotides not matched to a gene: 16. The CDR3 totals 16 residues. CDR3 in DNA: TGTGCCAGCCAGTTGACAGGGAGGAATAGGGGCACTGAAGCTTTCTTT. Translating it yields CASQLTGRNRGTEAFF.

The J gene is TRBJ1-5, the V gene TRBV7-9; 7 bases are shared with TRBD1. V was pared by 0 bases and J by 3 bases, with 8 bases of the junction left unmatched. From germline, CDR1 is SEHNR and CDR2 FQNEAQ (reference sequence). The CDR3 extends over 17 amino acids. This CDR3 is CASSLAPRTGHNQPQHF. The CDR3 DNA reads as TGTGCCAGCAGCTTAGCGCCCCGGACAGGCCACAATCAGCCCCAGCATTTT.

The rearrangement links TRBV7-9 to TRBJ1-2; 8 bases are shared with TRBD1. The trim removed 5 bases at V and 8 bases at J, leaving 7 bases unmatched. The CDR3 consists of 13 residues. Looked up from germline, CDR1 is SEHNR and CDR2 is FQNEAQ (reference sequence). CDR3 bases: TGTGCCAGCAGCGCTACAGGGGGTGAGGGCTACACCTTC. It codes for CASSATGGEGYTF.

CDR3 loop: CASSGLAGIQYF. CDR3 nucleotide sequence: TGTGCCAGCAGCGGACTAGCTGGCATTCAGTACTTC. The rearrangement joins TRBV5-4 to TRBJ2-4, with 8 bases that match TRBD2. Germline loops: CDR1 SGHNT, CDR2 YYREEE (reference sequence). After removal of 4 bases from V and 9 bases from J, the junction contained 3 bases not matched to a gene. The CDR3 spans 12 residues.

This clonotype was observed a few times. V gene TRBV28 combines with J gene TRBJ2-7; 10 bases map to TRBD1. Germline trimming cut 3 bases from V and 2 bases from J; bases unmatched to any gene: 1. Germline CDR1 is MDHEN and CDR2 is SYDVKM. CDR3 size: 14 residues. CDR3: CASSFGTGAYEQYF. As DNA, the CDR3 is TGTGCCAGCAGTTTTGGGACAGGGGCCTACGAGCAGTACTTC. The full variable domain, with the rest looked up from reference TRBV28 and TRBJ2-7, is DVKVTQSSRYLVKRTGEKVFLECVQDMDHENMFWYRQDPGLGLRLIYFSYDVKMKEKGDIPEGYSVSREKKERFSLILESASTNQTSMYLCASSFGTGAYEQYFGPGTRLTVT.

The CDR3 coding sequence is TGTGGTTCTTTGGGGCGAGGGGACGAGCAGTACTTC. This codes for CGSLGRGDEQYF. The chain links TRBV2 to TRBJ2-7; D is tentatively TRBD1 or TRBD2 (5 bases each). Germline V gives CDR1 SNHLY, CDR2 FYNNEI. The CDR3 totals 12 residues.

This rearrangement joins TRBV6-6 to TRBJ1-2, with D unresolved. The CDR3 has 11 residues. The V end was cut by 11 bases, the J end by 5 bases, with 12 bases between. The germline CDR1 and CDR2 sequences are MNHNY and SVGAGI (reference sequence). Here the CDR3 DNA reads TGTGCCTCATTCTATGGGTATGGCTACACCTTC. Its protein product is CASFYGYGYTF.

The J gene is TRBJ1-4, the V gene TRBV3-1; no clear D. CDR1 and CDR2 (germline): LGHDT, YNNKEL (reference sequence). The CDR3 covers 17 residues. Trimming cost V 0 bases and J 5 bases, with 16 bases left between them. The CDR3: CASSQEWWRDRNEKLFF. As DNA, the CDR3 is TGTGCCAGCAGCCAAGAATGGTGGAGGGATCGGAATGAAAAACTGTTTTTT. Combining the CDR3 with reference TRBV3-1 and TRBJ1-4 gives the whole variable domain DTAVSQTPKYLVTQMGNDKSIKCEQNLGHDTMYWYKQDSKKFLKIMFSYNNKELIINETVPNRFSPKSPDKAHLNLHINSLELGDSAVYFCASSQEWWRDRNEKLFFGSGTQLSVL.

This clonotype was detected a few times. This rearrangement joins TRBV28 to TRBJ1-4; no clear D gene. The CDR3 is made up of 11 amino acids. CDR1 MDHEN and CDR2 SYDVKM come from the germline V gene. Trimming took 1 base from V and 7 from J, leaving 1 base between them. CDR3: CASSLSEKLFF. CDR3 sequence (DNA): TGTGCCAGCAGTTTATCTGAAAAACTGTTTTTT.

The chain combines TRBV3-1 with TRBJ2-1, with unresolved D. The length of the CDR3 is 16 residues. Trimming shortened V by 4 bases and J by 5 bases, and 18 bases separated the two germline ends. The germline CDR1 and CDR2 sequences are LGHDT and YNNKEL (reference sequence). The DNA of the CDR3 is TGTGCCAGCAGCCCGTTGAGGCGAAGAAACGACAATGAGCAGTTCTTC. Protein: CASSPLRRRNDNEQFF.

V and J are TRBV12-3 or TRBV12-4 and TRBJ2-1; 15 bases are a match to TRBD2. V was pared by 5 bases and J by 8 bases, with 7 bases of the junction left unmatched. This CDR3 spans 16 amino acids. The CDR3: CASSRRTSGGADEQFF. The CDR3 DNA reads as TGTGCCAGCAGTCGCAGGACTAGCGGGGGGGCCGATGAGCAGTTCTTC.

This clonotype has a single count. V gene TRBV27 combines with J gene TRBJ1-1, with 11 positions matching TRBD1. CDR1 and CDR2 from the germline V gene are MNHEY and SMNVEV (reference sequence). V trimming: 5 bases; J trimming: 3 bases; junction bases outside the gene matches: 11. The CDR3 sequence is 17 residues long. The CDR3 spells CASSPGTGGRADTEAFF. Here the CDR3 DNA reads TGTGCCAGCAGTCCAGGGACAGGGGGGCGCGCAGACACTGAAGCTTTCTTT.

This rearrangement joins TRBV29-1 to TRBJ1-2, with D possibly matching TRBD1 (6 bases). There are 12 residues in the CDR3. V lost 6 bases, J lost 3 bases, and 11 bases lay in between. Germline CDR1 is SQVTM and CDR2 is ANQGSEA. CDR3 coding DNA: TGCAGCGTCCGGGACACCTACTATGGCTACACCTTC. This translates into CSVRDTYYGYTF.

The V gene is TRBV4-1, the J gene TRBJ2-5; tentatively, D is TRBD1 (5 bases). The CDR3 spans 14 residues. Between the trimmed V and J ends, which lost 2 bases and 6 bases, there was a span of 13 bases. Per the germline V gene, CDR1 is MGHRA and CDR2 is YSYEKL. The CDR3 bases are TGCGCCAGCAGCCAATCCCTGGGGCCAAAGACCCAGTACTTC. This sequence encodes CASSQSLGPKTQYF.

This clonotype was counted once. The V and J genes are TRBV5-6 and TRBJ2-7; possibly TRBD1 or TRBD2 for D (5 bases each). Between the trimmed V and J ends, which lost 4 bases and 6 bases, there was a span of 14 bases. The CDR3 has 13 residues. Per the germline V gene, CDR1 is SGHDT and CDR2 is YYEEEE. DNA of the CDR3: TGTGCCAGCAGCAATGGGGGTTCCCTCGAGCAGTACTTC. It codes for CASSNGGSLEQYF.

CDR3 sequence reads: CASSLNGFGASNTEAFF. The CDR3 nucleotides are TGTGCCAGCAGCTTGAACGGATTCGGGGCCTCGAACACTGAAGCTTTCTTT. The chain has TRBV5-4 and TRBJ1-1, with D possibly being TRBD1 (5 bases). Trimming left V 1 base short and J 1 base short, with 17 bases between. The CDR3 spans 17 residues. Germline V gives CDR1 SGHNT, CDR2 YYREEE (reference sequence).

V usage is TRBV4-2 and J usage is TRBJ1-2, with 8 bases aligning to TRBD1. The CDR3 has 14 amino acids. Germline lookup yields CDR1 LGHNA and CDR2 YNFKEQ. The V gene end was trimmed by 0 bases and the J gene end by 6 bases; junction bases not matched to a gene: 3. The CDR3 reads CASSQEEDRDGYTF. For the CDR3, the DNA is TGTGCCAGCAGCCAAGAGGAGGACAGGGATGGCTACACCTTC.

The chain has TRBV7-2 and TRBJ2-5; 8 nucleotides match TRBD2. Germline V gives CDR1 SGHTA, CDR2 FQGNSA. Trimming at V came to 1 base and at J to 0 bases, leaving 4 bases not matched to a gene. CDR3 length: 16 amino acids. CDR3 sequence (DNA): TGTGCCAGCAGCTTAGACCAGCGGGGGTACCAAGAGACCCAGTACTTC. This codes for CASSLDQRGYQETQYF.

The CDR3 sequence is CAWRTGYQETQYF. The CDR3 nucleotides read TGTGCCTGGAGGACAGGGTACCAAGAGACCCAGTACTTC. The rearrangement uses TRBV30 and TRBJ2-5, with 7 bases fitting TRBD1. Germline V gives CDR1 GTSNPN, CDR2 SVGIG (reference sequence). J lost 0 bases, V lost 3 bases, and 1 base had no gene match. CDR3 length equals 13 residues.

The V and J genes are TRBV20-1 and TRBJ1-2; D perhaps matches TRBD1 (5 bases). This CDR3 region has 14 residues. The V gene lost 5 bases and the J gene lost 8 bases, with 21 bases spanning the gap. The germline V gene encodes CDR1 DFQATT and CDR2 SNEGSKA (reference sequence). The CDR3 here is CSAPGGTAKGGYTF. In nucleotides, the CDR3 is TGCAGTGCTCCGGGCGGGACGGCGAAGGGAGGCTACACCTTC.

For the CDR3, the DNA is TGTGCCAGCAGCCAAGAAGTCAAGAATGAGCAGTTCTTC. Its translation is CASSQEVKNEQFF. The rearrangement links TRBV14 to TRBJ2-1, with no clear D. Trimming removed 0 bases from V and 7 bases from J, with 7 bases in between. The CDR3 sequence is 13 residues long. The germline CDR1 and CDR2 sequences are SGHDN and FVKESK.

The chain employs TRBV29-1 and TRBJ2-3; 11 positions match TRBD2. Germline V gene sequence: CDR1 SQVTM, CDR2 ANQGSEA. This CDR3 is 15 amino acids long. Germline trimming cut 7 bases from V and 1 base from J; bases unmatched to any gene: 7. The chain's CDR3 is CSGILAGGRTDTQYF. Here the CDR3 DNA reads TGCAGCGGGATTCTAGCGGGGGGTCGCACAGATACGCAGTATTTT.

The chain has TRBV29-1 and TRBJ1-2; 8 nucleotides agree with TRBD1. Unmatched junction bases numbered 7, after V lost 6 bases and J lost 4 bases. Germline assignment: CDR1 SQVTM and CDR2 ANQGSEA. This CDR3 has 13 residues. The DNA of the CDR3 is TGCAGCGTCATAAACAGGGGGAGCTATGGCTACACCTTC. Translation gives CSVINRGSYGYTF.

The CDR3 DNA sequence: TGTGCCAGCAGCATAACGGACAGCCAAGCCAAAAACATTCAGTACTTC. It is translated as CASSITDSQAKNIQYF. The rearrangement links TRBV7-9 to TRBJ2-4, with D possibly being TRBD1 (6 bases). CDR3 size: 16 residues. V was cut by 5 bases and J by 0 bases, with 14 bases left in between. Germline V gene lookup returns CDR1 SEHNR and CDR2 FQNEAQ (reference sequence).

This chain links TRBV2 with TRBJ2-7; D uncertain. The CDR3 runs 12 residues. The germline V gene has CDR1 SNHLY and CDR2 FYNNEI. Trimming removed 4 bases from V and 6 bases from J, with 10 bases in between. The CDR3 region is CASSVRTSEQYF. CDR3 in DNA: TGTGCCAGCAGTGTTAGGACCTCCGAGCAGTACTTC. The full variable domain, with the rest looked up from reference TRBV2 and TRBJ2-7, is EPEVTQTPSHQVTQMGQEVILRCVPISNHLYFYWYRQILGQKVEFLVSFYNNEISEKSEIFDDQFSVERPDGSNFTLKIRSTKLEDSAMYFCASSVRTSEQYFGPGTRLTVT.

This chain joins TRBV23-1 and TRBJ2-3, with D uncertain. TRBV23-1 is an ORF; its function is uncertain. The CDR3 consists of 14 residues. With 0 bases removed from V and 5 bases from J, the gap between germline ends came to 9 bases. The CDR3, as DNA: TGCGCCAGCAGTCAATCAGAACGTGAAGATACGCAGTATTTT. Translated, it gives CASSQSEREDTQYF.

V and J are TRBV4-3 and TRBJ2-4; tentative D call: TRBD1 (5 bases). V was trimmed by 0 bases and J by 0 bases, leaving 21 bases between them. Germline V gives CDR1 LGHNA, CDR2 YSLEER. The length of the CDR3 is 20 residues. CDR3 sequence reads: CASSQDIRTGWVLAKNIQYF. The CDR3 DNA sequence: TGCGCCAGCAGCCAAGATATTCGTACAGGTTGGGTACTAGCCAAAAACATTCAGTACTTC.

The chain combines TRBV7-9 with TRBJ1-5; unclear D gene. Looked up from germline, CDR1 is SEHNR and CDR2 is FQNEAQ (reference sequence). The V and J ends lost 2 bases and 2 bases respectively, with 7 bases between them. CDR3 length equals 14 residues. The CDR3 nucleotides are TGTGCCAGCAGCTTACCGGGCGGCAATCAGCCCCAGCATTTT. This gives the protein CASSLPGGNQPQHF.

This sequence joins TRBV9 and TRBJ2-7; no reliable D call. Germline V gene sequence: CDR1 SGDLS, CDR2 YYNGEE. The V end lost 3 bases, the J end lost 3 bases, and 10 bases lay between the germline ends. The CDR3 spans 13 residues. The CDR3 DNA is TGTGCCAGCAGCGAGTCACCCCTCTACGAGCAGTACTTC. It codes for CASSESPLYEQYF.

V gene TRBV20-1 combines with J gene TRBJ1-2; 10 bases match TRBD1. The CDR3 sequence is 14 residues long. The germline gives CDR1 DFQATT, CDR2 SNEGSKA (reference sequence). V was pared by 3 bases and J by 2 bases, with 3 bases of the junction left unmatched. The CDR3 bases are TGCAGTGCTAGCCCGGGACAGGGGAACTATGGCTACACCTTC. Translating it yields CSASPGQGNYGYTF.